This TCR beta chain was captured by sequencing in a study of blood T cell repertoires in COVID-19. On the study more broadly: PBMCs, B-cell-depleted T cells, or T cells were the source of the cDNA or gDNA that made up the material.

CDR3 size: 15 residues. Germline values: CDR1 LNHNV, CDR2 YYDKDF (reference sequence). Trimming took 0 bases from V and 0 from J, leaving 6 bases between them. This clone was picked up one time. Per the study methods: Amplification with reference gene primers provided the estimates of nucleated cell counts. Clones were sequenced by immunoSEQ multiplex PCR, and TCRdb holds only the in-frame ones, with some missing. From that table come the V and J calls and clone size; the DNA was used to work out D and trimming. The table includes over 100,000 clones, 86% detected once. This clonotype was obtained from an older woman with COVID-19, enrolled during active disease. The V call is TRBV15, the J call TRBJ1-3; D is unclear. What was sequenced was peripheral blood. The CDR3 here is CATSRDISSGNTIYF. As DNA, the CDR3 is TGTGCCACCAGCAGAGACATCAGCTCTGGAAACACCATATATTTT.